Presented here are 30 T cell receptor beta chains from one specimen sequenced in a study of control samples from healthy donors and cancer patients. The data were produced by immunoSEQ multiplex PCR, yet TCRdb's version contains in-frame clones alone and is incomplete. This sample yields more than 100,000 clones, of which 88% are seen a single time; 3% to 4% belongs to the top ten. The material sequenced was blood. These receptors all come from a man aged 40-49 years in good health.

This chain joins TRBV5-6 and TRBJ1-4; 9 nucleotides line up with TRBD1. There are 13 residues in the CDR3. Losses at the gene ends were 2 bases for V and 10 bases for J; bases not matched to a gene: 3. Germline V gene lookup returns CDR1 SGHDT and CDR2 YYEEEE. The CDR3 DNA sequence: TGTGCCAGCAGCTTTACAGGGGGCGGAAAACTGTTTTTT. Amino acid sequence: CASSFTGGGKLFF.

This chain connects TRBV7-2 to TRBJ2-3; D call uncertain. The germline gives CDR1 SGHTA, CDR2 FQGNSA. V lost 1 base, J lost 2 bases, and 10 bases lay in between. There are 15 residues in the CDR3. The CDR3 sequence: CASSLVNGFTDTQYF. The CDR3 DNA follows: TGTGCCAGCAGCTTAGTAAACGGGTTCACAGATACGCAGTATTTT.

This chain links TRBV19 with TRBJ2-3; 8 bases line up with TRBD2. The CDR3 extends over 15 amino acids. Trimming removed 1 base from V and 0 bases from J; junction bases left unmatched: 0. Germline V gives CDR1 LNHDA, CDR2 SQIVND (reference sequence). The CDR3 reads CASSIAGGSTDTQYF. CDR3 DNA: TGTGCCAGTAGTATAGCGGGGGGGAGCACAGATACGCAGTATTTT.

The rearrangement joins TRBV7-2 to TRBJ2-1, with no clear D. Trimming shortened V by 1 base and J by 0 bases, and 10 bases separated the two germline ends. CDR3 length: 16 residues. Germline-derived CDR1 and CDR2 are SGHTA and FQGNSA. The CDR3 DNA reads TGTGCCAGCAGCTTAGATGCTAGTAGCTCCTACAATGAGCAGTTCTTC. It is translated as CASSLDASSSYNEQFF.

This clone was found once. This CDR3 reads CASRGRTEAFF. The CDR3 coding sequence is TGCGCCAGCAGGGGGCGGACTGAAGCTTTCTTT. The chain joins TRBV5-1 to TRBJ1-1, with D possibly TRBD1 on 5 matching bases. The length of the CDR3 is 11 residues. Trimming shortened V by 5 bases and J by 5 bases, and 7 bases separated the two germline ends. Germline-derived CDR1 and CDR2 are SGHRS and YFSETQ.

This clone was found a few times. This chain uses TRBV18 with TRBJ1-4; D might be TRBD1 (5 bases). Germline-derived CDR1 and CDR2 are KGHSH and LQKENI. Deletions cut 4 bases from V and 0 bases from J, with 6 bases between. CDR3 length: 14 amino acids. The chain's CDR3 is CASSQQATNEKLFF. The DNA for the CDR3 is TGTGCCAGCTCACAACAGGCAACTAATGAAAAACTGTTTTTT.

The genes are TRBV29-1 and TRBJ2-7; 7 bases map to TRBD2. V was pared by 6 bases and J by 3 bases, with 14 bases of the junction left unmatched. The CDR3 sequence is 15 residues long. The germline V gene encodes CDR1 SQVTM and CDR2 ANQGSEA. The CDR3 DNA is TGCAGCGTGACTCCTAGCGGTGAGGAGGGCTACGAGCAGTACTTC. Amino acid sequence: CSVTPSGEEGYEQYF.

The chain is built from TRBV4-3 and TRBJ2-7, with unresolved D. Trimming cost V 1 base and J 2 bases, with 9 bases left between them. CDR3 length equals 14 residues. Germline assignment: CDR1 LGHNA and CDR2 YSLEER. In DNA, the CDR3 is TGCGCCAGCAGCCAAGGGCAGAACACCTACGAGCAGTACTTC. Its translation: CASSQGQNTYEQYF.

This clone was seen a single time. The chain joins TRBV7-3 to TRBJ2-2; 9 bases align to TRBD2. The CDR3 has 13 amino acids. The trim removed 8 bases at V and 3 bases at J, leaving 1 base unmatched. Germline CDR1 reads SGHTA; CDR2 reads FQGTGA. The CDR3 nucleotides are TGTGCCAGCGGGACTAGCCACACCGGGGAGCTGTTTTTT. Amino acid sequence: CASGTSHTGELFF.

V gene TRBV5-6 combines with J gene TRBJ1-2; 9 bases are shared with TRBD1. The germline V gene encodes CDR1 SGHDT and CDR2 YYEEEE. V dropped 4 bases and J dropped 4; count of bases not matched to a gene: 8. The CDR3 spans 15 residues. The CDR3 DNA is TGTGCCAGCAGCCCCGGGACAGGGTCTGCCTATGGCTACACCTTC. It codes for CASSPGTGSAYGYTF.

The sample holds a few counts of this clone. The chain employs TRBV7-2 and TRBJ2-7; D is uncertain. V gave up 8 bases and J gave up 0 bases, with 8 bases separating them. This CDR3 spans 12 amino acids. Germline V gene sequence: CDR1 SGHTA, CDR2 FQGNSA. CDR3 sequence (DNA): TGTGCCAGCGTAGGCAGCTCCTACGAGCAGTACTTC. Translating gives CASVGSSYEQYF.

The chain recombines TRBV24-1 with TRBJ1-2; the match to TRBD1 covers 8 bases. Germline V lookup: CDR1 KGHDR, CDR2 SFDVKD. V lost 9 bases to trimming and J lost 8 bases; unmatched junction nucleotides: 13. This CDR3 has 14 residues. The CDR3 region has the DNA TGTGCCACCGAAAGTACCAGGGGGCCGGGGGGCTACACCTTC. Its translation: CATESTRGPGGYTF.

This chain connects TRBV5-1 to TRBJ1-1, with 8 bases that match TRBD1. The CDR3 loop spans 14 amino acids. Germline CDR1 SGHRS, CDR2 YFSETQ. The junction had 2 bases not matched to a gene; V was cut back by 4 bases and J by 0 bases. CDR3 nucleotide sequence: TGCGCCAGCAGCGTGACAGGGGTGAACACTGAAGCTTTCTTT. It is translated as CASSVTGVNTEAFF.

The CDR3 spells CASSLGALQETQYF. DNA of the CDR3: TGTGCCAGCAGCTTGGGGGCGTTGCAAGAGACCCAGTACTTC. The chain couples TRBV5-6 to TRBJ2-5; D is ambiguous. This CDR3 is built from 14 residues. Trimming cost V 0 bases and J 2 bases, with 8 bases left between them. Germline V gives CDR1 SGHDT, CDR2 YYEEEE.

This rearrangement joins TRBV30 to TRBJ1-1; D unclear. CDR3 length: 13 residues. Trimming left V 3 bases short and J 1 base short, with 9 bases between. Germline CDR1 is GTSNPN and CDR2 is SVGIG (reference sequence). The CDR3 DNA sequence: TGTGCCTGGAGGACCTCGGGGAACACTGAAGCTTTCTTT. It translates to CAWRTSGNTEAFF.

The V gene is TRBV3-1 (or the pseudogene TRBV3-2), the J gene TRBJ2-1; no definite D call. Trimming stripped 0 bases from V and 0 bases from J, with 12 bases between. The CDR3 totals 17 residues. In germline, CDR1 is LGHDT, CDR2 YNNKEL (reference sequence). The CDR3 nucleotides read TGTGCCAGCAGCCAAGATATGCCCCGAAGCTCCTACAATGAGCAGTTCTTC. It translates to CASSQDMPRSSYNEQFF.

The V call is TRBV6-6, the J call TRBJ2-7, with 8 bases aligning to TRBD1. The junction had 3 bases not matched to a gene; V was cut back by 7 bases and J by 4 bases. From germline, CDR1 is MNHNY and CDR2 SVGAGI (reference sequence). This CDR3 spans 12 amino acids. In nucleotides, the CDR3 is TGTGCCAGCACCGACAGGGGTTACGAGCAGTACTTC. It translates to CASTDRGYEQYF.

The J gene is TRBJ2-7, the V gene TRBV6-1; D may be TRBD1 (6 bases). Trimming stripped 2 bases from V and 4 bases from J, with 9 bases between. This CDR3 contains 13 residues. Per the germline V gene, CDR1 is MNHNS and CDR2 is SASEGT. CDR3 bases: TGTGCCAGCAGTGAAAATACAGGGTACGAGCAGTACTTC. It translates to CASSENTGYEQYF.

CDR3 region: CASSELGGGVETQYF. The CDR3, as DNA: TGTGCCAGCAGTGAACTCGGCGGGGGAGTGGAGACCCAGTACTTC. This chain uses TRBV2 with TRBJ2-5; 7 bases align to TRBD2. The CDR3 has 15 amino acids. Germline V gives CDR1 SNHLY, CDR2 FYNNEI. The J segment lost 5 bases and the V segment lost 2 bases, leaving 8 bases of the junction unmatched.

The CDR3 sequence: CASSGQGIYEQYF. CDR3 sequence (DNA): TGTGCCAGCAGTGGACAGGGTATCTACGAGCAGTACTTC. This sequence joins TRBV2 and TRBJ2-7, with 7 bases lining up with TRBD1. This CDR3 is built from 13 residues. Trimming cost V 4 bases and J 3 bases; bases outside gene matches: 3. In germline, CDR1 is SNHLY, CDR2 FYNNEI.

The V call is TRBV28, the J call TRBJ2-6; D remains unclear. This CDR3 comprises 13 residues. CDR1 and CDR2 from the germline V gene are MDHEN and SYDVKM. Trimming left V 8 bases short and J 2 bases short, with 7 bases between. The CDR3: CASRTPGANVLTF. The CDR3 DNA sequence: TGTGCCAGCCGCACGCCTGGGGCCAACGTCCTGACTTTC.

The V gene is TRBV10-3, the J gene TRBJ1-1; no clear D. The V gene lost 3 bases and the J gene lost 4 bases, with 9 bases spanning the gap. CDR1 and CDR2 from the germline V gene are ENHRY and SYGVKD. The CDR3 is 13 residues long. The CDR3, as DNA: TGTGCCATCAGTGACGCAGGACTCACTGAAGCTTTCTTT. This translates into CAISDAGLTEAFF.

The chain recombines TRBV3-1 (or the pseudogene TRBV3-2) with TRBJ2-7, with D hard to call. With 8 bases removed from V and 2 bases from J, the gap between germline ends came to 19 bases. Germline V lookup: CDR1 LGHDT, CDR2 YNNKEL (reference sequence). This CDR3 has 15 residues. CDR3 DNA sequence: TGTGCCAGCTCTCCAAGAGCCCTGGTAACCTACGAGCAGTACTTC. Residues: CASSPRALVTYEQYF.

J is TRBJ2-7 and V is TRBV6-5, with 7 bases matching TRBD1. The CDR3 loop spans 15 amino acids. The V and J ends lost 0 bases and 3 bases, in that order; junction bases with no gene match: 5. Germline CDR1 MNHEY, CDR2 SVGAGI. CDR3 residues: CASSYSRTGGYEQYF. CDR3 bases: TGTGCCAGCAGTTACTCAAGGACAGGCGGCTACGAGCAGTACTTC.

The chain carries TRBV7-3 and TRBJ2-7; a weak D match, TRBD2 (7 bases). In germline, CDR1 is SGHTA, CDR2 FQGTGA. The V gene lost 8 bases and the J gene lost 4 bases, with 9 bases spanning the gap. The CDR3 extends over 11 amino acids. CDR3 loop: CASGGAYEQYF. The CDR3 region has the DNA TGTGCCAGCGGGGGGGCATACGAGCAGTACTTC.

The chain combines TRBV12-3 or TRBV12-4 with TRBJ1-1, with D possibly matching TRBD1 (5 bases). The CDR3 covers 12 residues. V shed 7 bases and J shed 11 bases, with 17 bases lying between them. The CDR3 sequence: CASMEDNGRAFF. The CDR3 nucleotides read TGTGCCAGCATGGAGGACAACGGGAGGGCTTTCTTT.

This clone occurred a few times. The V gene is TRBV19, the J gene TRBJ1-2; D perhaps matches TRBD1 (5 bases). Germline V lookup: CDR1 LNHDA, CDR2 SQIVND (reference sequence). The germline V and J ends were trimmed by 3 bases and 4 bases, with 9 bases remaining between them. The CDR3 totals 13 residues. In DNA, the CDR3 is TGTGCCAGTAGTATTGGGGGGACCTATGGCTACACCTTC. Protein: CASSIGGTYGYTF.

The gene calls are TRBV5-1 and TRBJ1-2, with 8 nucleotides matching TRBD1. Germline V lookup: CDR1 SGHRS, CDR2 YFSETQ. V was clipped by 4 bases and J by 1 base; unmatched bases: 6. The CDR3 contains 15 residues. CDR3 DNA: TGCGCCAGCAGCATAGGACAGGGACTTAACTATGGCTACACCTTC. Protein sequence: CASSIGQGLNYGYTF.

The chain combines TRBV7-9 with TRBJ1-1; no reliable D call. The CDR3 runs 13 residues. Germline CDR1 reads SEHNR; CDR2 reads FQNEAQ (reference sequence). The ends were cut back, 2 bases at V and 0 bases at J, with 4 bases in the middle. The CDR3 region has the DNA TGTGCCAGCAGCTTATTGGTGAACACTGAAGCTTTCTTT. Residues: CASSLLVNTEAFF.

The V and J genes are TRBV7-9 and TRBJ2-3; D is undetermined. CDR1 SEHNR and CDR2 FQNEAQ come from the germline V gene (reference sequence). The CDR3 covers 12 residues. V was pared by 1 base and J by 9 bases, with 8 bases between. The DNA of the CDR3 is TGTGCCAGCAGCTTAGGCTCCCAGACGCAGTATTTT. Amino acid sequence: CASSLGSQTQYF.